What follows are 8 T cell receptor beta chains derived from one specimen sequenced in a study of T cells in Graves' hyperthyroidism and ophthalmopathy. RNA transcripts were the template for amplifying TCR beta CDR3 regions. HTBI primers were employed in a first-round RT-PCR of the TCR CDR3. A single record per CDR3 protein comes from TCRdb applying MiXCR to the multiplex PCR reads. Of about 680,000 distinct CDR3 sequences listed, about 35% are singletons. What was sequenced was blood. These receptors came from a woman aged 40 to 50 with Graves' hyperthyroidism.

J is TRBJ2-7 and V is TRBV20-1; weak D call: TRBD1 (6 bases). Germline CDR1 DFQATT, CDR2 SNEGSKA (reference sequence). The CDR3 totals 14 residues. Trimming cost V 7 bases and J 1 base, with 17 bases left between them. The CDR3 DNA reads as TGCAGTGTTCCGGACAGACGAATGTCCTACGAGCAGTACTTC. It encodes CSVPDRRMSYEQYF.

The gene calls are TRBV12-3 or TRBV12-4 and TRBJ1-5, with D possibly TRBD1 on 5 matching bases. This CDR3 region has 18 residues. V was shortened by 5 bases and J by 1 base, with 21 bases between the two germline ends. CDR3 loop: CASSTRLQGRVSNQPQHF. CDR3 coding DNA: TGTGCCAGCAGTACCCGTCTGCAGGGCAGGGTGAGCAATCAGCCCCAGCATTTT.

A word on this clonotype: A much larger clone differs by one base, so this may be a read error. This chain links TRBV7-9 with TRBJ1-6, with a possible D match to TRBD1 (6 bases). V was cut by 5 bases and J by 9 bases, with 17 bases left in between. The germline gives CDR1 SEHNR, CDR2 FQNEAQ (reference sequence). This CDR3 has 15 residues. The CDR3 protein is CASSGPRQDSSPLHF. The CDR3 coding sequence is TGTGCCAGCAGCGGACCGAGACAGGACAGTTCACCCCTCCACTTT.

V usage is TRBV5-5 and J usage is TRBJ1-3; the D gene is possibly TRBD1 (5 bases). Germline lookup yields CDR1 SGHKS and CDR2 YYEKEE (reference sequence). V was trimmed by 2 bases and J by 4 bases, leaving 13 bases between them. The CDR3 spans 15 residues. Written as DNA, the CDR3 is TGTGCCAGCAGCTTTCGGGCAGGGCAGGGAAACACCATATATTTT. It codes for CASSFRAGQGNTIYF.

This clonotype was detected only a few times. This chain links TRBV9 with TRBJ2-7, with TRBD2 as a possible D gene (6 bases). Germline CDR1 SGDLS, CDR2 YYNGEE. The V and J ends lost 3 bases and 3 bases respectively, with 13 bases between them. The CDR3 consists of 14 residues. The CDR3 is CASSAEGGFYEQYF. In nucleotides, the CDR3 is TGTGCCAGCAGCGCGGAGGGCGGGTTCTACGAGCAGTACTTC.

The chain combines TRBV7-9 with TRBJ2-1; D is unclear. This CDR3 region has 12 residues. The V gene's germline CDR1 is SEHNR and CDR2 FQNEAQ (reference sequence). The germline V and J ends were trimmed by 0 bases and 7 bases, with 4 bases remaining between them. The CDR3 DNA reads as TGTGCCAGCAGCTTAGCGTCAAATGAGCAGTTCTTC. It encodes CASSLASNEQFF.

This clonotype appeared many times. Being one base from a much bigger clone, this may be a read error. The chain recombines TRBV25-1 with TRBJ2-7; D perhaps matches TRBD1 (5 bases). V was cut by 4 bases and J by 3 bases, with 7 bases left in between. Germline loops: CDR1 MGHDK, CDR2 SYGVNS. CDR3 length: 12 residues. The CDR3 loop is CASSATDYEQYF. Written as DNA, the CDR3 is TGTGCCAGCAGTGCGACAGACTACGAGCAGTACTTC.

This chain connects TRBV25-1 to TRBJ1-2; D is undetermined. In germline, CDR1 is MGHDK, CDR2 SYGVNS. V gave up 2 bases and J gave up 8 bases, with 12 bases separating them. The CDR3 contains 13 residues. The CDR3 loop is CASSESAFGGYTF. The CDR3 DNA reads TGTGCCAGCAGTGAAAGCGCGTTTGGGGGCTACACCTTC.